The clone carrying this T cell receptor (beta chain) came up once. The data are from a study of OX40 agonist ivuxolimab in advanced cancers. CDR1 and CDR2 from the germline V gene are WSHSY and SAAADI. CDR3 length: 15 residues. Trimming pared 3 bases from V and 4 bases from J, leaving 13 bases between. Clones were read by immunoSEQ multiplex PCR, and TCRdb kept only the in-frame ones, dropping some. The sample includes roughly 70,000 clones, roughly nine tenths of them seen just once. Source: CD4+ or CD8+ T cells sorted from blood, taken in a trial of the OX40 agonist ivuxolimab. The receptor's source is an adult with an advanced solid tumor such as melanoma, head and neck, liver or kidney cancer. The V gene is TRBV10-2, the J gene TRBJ1-5; D may be TRBD1 (6 bases). The CDR3 DNA reads as TGCGCCAGCAGTGATGCGGGGGGCTGGAATCAGCCCCAGCATTTT. This encodes CASSDAGGWNQPQHF.